The rows below give T cell receptor beta chains drawn from one sample of a study of blood T cell repertoires in COVID-19. Sequenced by immunoSEQ multiplex PCR; TCRdb stores in-frame clones only, minus some. Among 250,000 to 350,000 clones listed, 86% were seen once. The sample comprised peripheral blood. The receptor set was obtained from a woman younger than 45 who had recovered from COVID-19. The CDR3 runs from the conserved cysteine through the conserved F or W. D genes are given only for firm matches. Size is omitted from some rows. Given values are once, few, many or a class for expanded clones.

j_gene: TRBJ2-7
v_gene: TRBV27
len: 13
d_gene: NA
abundance: NA
CDR3aa: CASRQRSSYEQYF
CDR3nt: TGTGCCAGCCGACAGAGGAGCTCCTACGAGCAGTACTTC

j_gene: TRBJ2-3
v_gene: TRBV9
len: 16
d_gene: NA
abundance: many
CDR3aa: CASSVDGTSTEYTQYF
CDR3nt: TGTGCCAGCAGCGTAGATGGGACATCCACCGAGTATACGCAGTATTTT

j_gene: TRBJ2-1
v_gene: TRBV18
len: 16
d_gene: TRBD1
abundance: NA
CDR3aa: CASSPDGQGALDEQFF
CDR3nt: TGTGCCAGCTCACCCGATGGACAGGGGGCCCTCGATGAGCAGTTCTTC

j_gene: TRBJ2-6
v_gene: TRBV3-1/TRBV3-2
len: 16
d_gene: NA
abundance: NA
CDR3aa: CASASTGLSGANVLTF
CDR3nt: TGTGCCAGCGCCTCAACAGGGTTATCTGGGGCCAACGTCCTGACTTTC

j_gene: TRBJ2-3
v_gene: TRBV5-1
len: 15
d_gene: NA
abundance: few
CDR3aa: CASSLRTQHTDTQYF
CDR3nt: TGCGCCAGCAGCTTGCGGACTCAACACACAGATACGCAGTATTTT

j_gene: TRBJ1-5
v_gene: TRBV5-3
len: 18
d_gene: TRBD1
abundance: NA
CDR3aa: CARSLEWAGGFRNQPQHF
CDR3nt: TGTGCCAGAAGCCTGGAGTGGGCAGGGGGTTTCCGCAATCAGCCCCAGCATTTT

j_gene: TRBJ2-7
v_gene: TRBV5-1
len: 14
d_gene: NA
abundance: NA
CDR3aa: CASKYRDTTYEQYF
CDR3nt: TGCGCCAGCAAATACCGGGACACCACCTACGAGCAGTACTTC

j_gene: TRBJ1-5
v_gene: TRBV2
len: 14
d_gene: NA
abundance: NA
CDR3aa: CASSGGYSNQPQHF
CDR3nt: TGTGCCAGCAGCGGGGGTTATAGCAATCAGCCCCAGCATTTT

j_gene: TRBJ1-5
v_gene: TRBV5-8
len: 13
d_gene: NA
abundance: few
CDR3aa: CASSLAVNQPQHF
CDR3nt: TGTGCCAGCAGCTTGGCCGTTAATCAGCCCCAGCATTTT

j_gene: TRBJ2-3
v_gene: TRBV13
len: 15
d_gene: TRBD1
abundance: NA
CDR3aa: CASSLRTGGTDTQYF
CDR3nt: TGTGCCAGCAGCCTCCGGACAGGGGGGACAGATACGCAGTATTTT

j_gene: TRBJ1-6
v_gene: TRBV19
len: 14
d_gene: NA
abundance: NA
CDR3aa: CASSLQGGNSPLHF
CDR3nt: TGTGCCAGTAGTCTACAGGGCGGGAATTCACCCCTCCACTTT

j_gene: TRBJ2-7
v_gene: TRBV30
len: 14
d_gene: TRBD1
abundance: NA
CDR3aa: CAWKKGDREGEQYF
CDR3nt: TGTGCCTGGAAGAAGGGGGACAGGGAGGGCGAGCAGTACTTC

j_gene: TRBJ1-1
v_gene: TRBV27
len: 14
d_gene: NA
abundance: NA
CDR3aa: CASSLSSLNTEAFF
CDR3nt: TGTGCCAGCAGTCTCTCCTCGTTGAACACTGAAGCTTTCTTT

j_gene: TRBJ2-7
v_gene: TRBV13
len: 14
d_gene: TRBD2
abundance: NA
CDR3aa: CASRTGGGPGEQYF
CDR3nt: TGTGCCAGCAGGACGGGAGGGGGACCAGGCGAGCAGTACTTC

j_gene: TRBJ1-6
v_gene: TRBV11-2
len: 18
d_gene: NA
abundance: NA
CDR3aa: CASSLDIGGRTPNSPLHF
CDR3nt: TGTGCCAGCAGCTTAGATATTGGCGGACGGACACCGAATTCACCCCTCCACTTT

j_gene: TRBJ1-2
v_gene: TRBV7-2
len: 14
d_gene: NA
abundance: NA
CDR3aa: CASSLDAGPYGYTF
CDR3nt: TGTGCCAGCAGCTTAGATGCAGGGCCCTATGGCTACACCTTC

j_gene: TRBJ2-5
v_gene: TRBV5-8
len: 14
d_gene: TRBD2
abundance: NA
CDR3aa: CASSLGLAGETQYF
CDR3nt: TGTGCCAGCAGCTTGGGACTAGCCGGGGAGACCCAGTACTTC

j_gene: TRBJ2-6
v_gene: TRBV12-3/TRBV12-4
len: 13
d_gene: NA
abundance: NA
CDR3aa: CASSRDRANVLTF
CDR3nt: TGTGCCAGCAGCCGAGACAGGGCCAACGTCCTGACTTTC

j_gene: TRBJ1-1
v_gene: TRBV6-7
len: 15
d_gene: TRBD1
abundance: NA
CDR3aa: CAGDRGRGDNTEAFF
CDR3nt: TGTGCCGGGGACAGGGGGCGAGGTGATAACACTGAAGCTTTCTTT

j_gene: TRBJ2-5
v_gene: TRBV21-1
len: 12
d_gene: NA
abundance: once
CDR3aa: CAGGPPGETQYF
CDR3nt: TGTGCCGGCGGGCCCCCGGGAGAGACCCAGTACTTC

j_gene: TRBJ1-3
v_gene: TRBV3-1/TRBV3-2
len: 12
d_gene: NA
abundance: NA
CDR3aa: CASRGPAGTIYF
CDR3nt: TGTGCCAGCAGGGGCCCGGCGGGGACCATATATTTT

j_gene: TRBJ2-5
v_gene: TRBV28
len: 14
d_gene: NA
abundance: NA
CDR3aa: CASRLTGPQETQYF
CDR3nt: TGTGCCAGCAGGTTGACAGGACCTCAAGAGACCCAGTACTTC

j_gene: TRBJ1-4
v_gene: TRBV30
len: 15
d_gene: TRBD1
abundance: NA
CDR3aa: CAWGGQGRTNEKLFF
CDR3nt: TGTGCCTGGGGGGGACAGGGGAGAACTAATGAAAAACTGTTTTTT

j_gene: TRBJ2-1
v_gene: TRBV7-2
len: 15
d_gene: TRBD2
abundance: NA
CDR3aa: CASSSTSARYNEQFF
CDR3nt: TGTGCCAGCAGCTCGACTAGCGCACGGTACAATGAGCAGTTCTTC

j_gene: TRBJ2-1
v_gene: TRBV9
len: 13
d_gene: TRBD2
abundance: NA
CDR3aa: CASSAGLNNEQFF
CDR3nt: TGTGCCAGCAGCGCGGGACTAAACAATGAGCAGTTCTTC

j_gene: TRBJ2-2
v_gene: TRBV7-9
len: 15
d_gene: TRBD1
abundance: NA
CDR3aa: CASSRQGAETGELFF
CDR3nt: TGTGCCAGCAGCCGACAGGGGGCGGAGACCGGGGAGCTGTTTTTT

j_gene: TRBJ2-7
v_gene: TRBV27
len: 14
d_gene: TRBD1
abundance: NA
CDR3aa: CASSAGTGVYEQYF
CDR3nt: TGTGCCAGCAGCGCCGGGACAGGTGTCTACGAGCAGTACTTC

j_gene: TRBJ2-7
v_gene: TRBV6-5
len: 15
d_gene: NA
abundance: once
CDR3aa: CASSGQTKQDYEQYF
CDR3nt: TGTGCCAGCAGCGGACAGACCAAACAGGACTACGAGCAGTACTTC